One sample yielded the 16 T cell receptor beta chains listed below, sequenced in a study of molecular identifiers for immune sequencing clone quantification. MiXCR was run by TCRdb on the PCR reads, yielding one entry per CDR3 protein. The data contain over 550,000 distinct CDR3 sequences, around 25% of them singletons. The sequencing input was naive CD8+ T cells from blood, with Jurkat cell RNA spiked in. Indicated subset: FACS-sorted CD8+CD4-CCR7+CD45RA+ naive T cells. These receptors were obtained from a human donor in good health. Some libraries in this study had Jurkat cell RNA spiked in.

A note on this clonotype: Possible read error: a much larger clone is one base away. V is TRBV19 and J is TRBJ1-5; D ambiguous. The CDR3 contains 15 residues. Germline-derived CDR1 and CDR2 are LNHDA and SQIVND (reference sequence). CDR3 region: CASSIDAGINRPQHF. CDR3 coding DNA: TGTGCCAGTAGTATAGATGCAGGAATTAATCGGCCCCAGCATTTT.

This clonotype occurred many times. The chain recombines TRBV30 with TRBJ2-6; D unclear. The V and J ends lost 0 bases and 3 bases respectively, with 9 bases between them. Germline loops: CDR1 GTSNPN, CDR2 SVGIG (reference sequence). The length of the CDR3 is 15 residues. CDR3 in DNA: TGTGCCTGGAGTGTTTGGCGGTATGGGGCCAACGTCCTGACTTTC. Encoded protein: CAWSVWRYGANVLTF.

On this clonotype: A clone one base away is much larger, so this may be a read error. V gene TRBV7-6 combines with J gene TRBJ1-4; D call uncertain. The CDR3 consists of 14 residues. Germline values: CDR1 SGHVS, CDR2 FNYEAQ. The ends were cut back, 5 bases at V and 6 bases at J, with 13 bases in the middle. This CDR3 reads CASSLTGDDEKLFF. In DNA form, the CDR3 reads TGTGCCAGCAGCCTAACCGGGGATGATGAAAAACTGTTTTTT.

Note on this clonotype: A much larger clone lies a single base off, so this may be a read error. V is TRBV7-9 and J is TRBJ2-7; D possibly corresponds to TRBD2 (5 bases). Germline CDR1 SEHNR, CDR2 FQNEAQ (reference sequence). This CDR3 is built from 13 residues. The CDR3 DNA reads TGTGCCGGCAGCGACGGGGAACACTACGAGCAGTACTTC. It specifies CAGSDGEHYEQYF.

The sample holds many counts of this clonotype. This chain joins TRBV7-6 and TRBJ2-7; D perhaps matches TRBD1 (6 bases). CDR3 length: 14 amino acids. The V and J ends lost 4 bases and 3 bases respectively, with 13 bases between them. The germline CDR1 and CDR2 sequences are SGHVS and FNYEAQ. As DNA, the CDR3 is TGTGCCAGCAGCTCACGGGACACGAGCTACGAGCAGTACTTC. Its protein is CASSSRDTSYEQYF.

With regard to this clonotype: A read error may be the cause here, since a much bigger clone is one base away. The chain combines TRBV11-2 with TRBJ2-7; D may be TRBD1 (5 bases). CDR3 length: 13 amino acids. V was cut by 5 bases and J by 5 bases, with 13 bases left in between. Germline V gene data show CDR1 as SGHAT and CDR2 as FQNNGV. This CDR3 reads CASSETDVHEQYF. For the CDR3, the DNA is TGTGCCAGCAGCGAGACAGACGTACACGAGCAGTACTTC.

The sample holds many counts of this clonotype. The J gene is TRBJ2-2, the V gene TRBV5-1; D is unclear. CDR3 size: 15 residues. V was shortened by 2 bases and J by 0 bases, with 8 bases between the two germline ends. From germline, CDR1 is SGHRS and CDR2 YFSETQ. CDR3 sequence reads: CASSLRQTNTGELFF. CDR3 DNA sequence: TGCGCCAGCAGCTTAAGACAAACGAACACCGGGGAGCTGTTTTTT. The full variable domain, its missing parts supplied by reference TRBV5-1 and TRBJ2-2, is KAGVTQTPRYLIKTRGQQVTLSCSPISGHRSVSWYQQTPGQGLQFLFEYFSETQRNKGNFPGRFSGRQFSNSRSEMNVSTLELGDSALYLCASSLRQTNTGELFFGEGSRLTVL.

This clonotype was observed a few times. The CDR3 is CASSQGQVEKLFF. The CDR3 region has the DNA TGCGCCAGCAGCCAAGGACAGGTAGAAAAACTGTTTTTT. The V gene is TRBV4-3, the J gene TRBJ1-4, with D maybe TRBD1 (6 bases). Per the germline V gene, CDR1 is LGHNA and CDR2 is YSLEER. This CDR3 has 13 residues. The V end was cut by 1 base, the J end by 8 bases, with 8 bases between.

Notes on this clonotype: This sequence may be a read error, since a much larger clone differs from it by one base. The V call is TRBV4-1, the J call TRBJ2-1; 10 bases agree with TRBD2. Germline V gene data show CDR1 as MGHRA and CDR2 as YSYEKL. This CDR3 spans 15 amino acids. The CDR3 DNA follows: TGCGACAGCAGCCGGGGACTAGCGAGGAACAATGAGCAGTTCTTC. This encodes CDSSRGLARNNEQFF.

This clonotype was seen at least ten times. The chain employs TRBV6-6 and TRBJ1-5; 11 bases agree with TRBD1. With V trimmed by 4 bases and J by 1 base, 3 bases remained unmatched. CDR1 MNHNY and CDR2 SVGAGI come from the germline V gene (reference sequence). The CDR3 consists of 16 residues. CDR3 DNA sequence: TGTGCCAGCAGTTCCGGGACAGGGGGGAGCAATCAGCCCCAGCATTTT. Encoded protein: CASSSGTGGSNQPQHF.

DNA of the CDR3: TGCGCCAGCAGCCAAGACAGACAGGGGGCGATTACTGAAGCTTTCTTT. It encodes CASSQDRQGAITEAFF. J is TRBJ1-1 and V is TRBV4-3; 10 nucleotides align to TRBD1. Germline trimming cut 0 bases from V and 5 bases from J; bases unmatched to any gene: 6. Per germline, CDR1 LGHNA and CDR2 YSLEER. The length of the CDR3 is 16 residues.

A note on this clonotype: A read error may be the cause here, since a much bigger clone is one base away. This sequence joins TRBV11-2 and TRBJ2-1; D not resolved. CDR3 length: 13 amino acids. Germline V CDR1 and CDR2: SGHAT, FQNNGV. V lost 7 bases and J 3 bases, leaving 10 bases between the germline ends. The CDR3 region has the DNA TGTGCCAGCACCATCGGCCACTACAATGAGCAGTTCTTC. Translation: CASTIGHYNEQFF.

In this sample, this clonotype turned up many times. This CDR3 reads CAISQGGGSYEQYF. CDR3 DNA sequence: TGTGCCATCAGCCAGGGTGGGGGGTCCTACGAGCAGTACTTC. The gene calls are TRBV10-3 and TRBJ2-7; weak D call: TRBD2 (6 bases). Trimming removed 6 bases from V and 1 base from J, with 13 bases in between. Germline CDR1 is ENHRY and CDR2 is SYGVKD. CDR3 length: 14 residues.

This sequence joins TRBV29-1 and TRBJ1-2, with 7 bases aligning to TRBD1. Trimming at V came to 7 bases and at J to 4 bases, leaving 15 bases not matched to a gene. The CDR3 is 15 residues long. Germline V gene lookup returns CDR1 SQVTM and CDR2 ANQGSEA. CDR3 DNA: TGCAGCGGGGAGACGTTGGGACAGAGCGTCTATGGCTACACCTTC. Amino acid sequence: CSGETLGQSVYGYTF.

At least ten counts were recorded for this clonotype. This chain joins TRBV5-5 and TRBJ2-7, with a possible D match to TRBD1 (6 bases). Germline-derived CDR1 and CDR2 are SGHKS and YYEKEE (reference sequence). Trimming pared 2 bases from V and 5 bases from J, leaving 11 bases between. The CDR3 runs 13 residues. Here the CDR3 reads CASSFGGGDEQYF. CDR3 nucleotides: TGTGCCAGCAGCTTCGGTGGGGGCGACGAGCAGTACTTC.

The chain recombines TRBV19 with TRBJ1-1; 8 positions agree with TRBD1. Trimming took 3 bases from V and 4 from J; bases not matched to a gene: 10. Germline CDR1 reads LNHDA; CDR2 reads SQIVND (reference sequence). This CDR3 comprises 16 residues. The CDR3 spells CASSISLTGVSTEAFF. The CDR3 bases are TGTGCCAGTAGTATTTCCCTGACAGGGGTGAGCACTGAAGCTTTCTTT.